The following is a T cell receptor (beta chain) sequence with its context. The clone's antigen remains unknown. No base-level quality is on record; no much larger clone is a single base apart. TCRbeta CDR3 regions were amplified from genomic DNA using the immunoSEQ Assay, a bias-controlled multiplex PCR. On the authors' methods: Nucleated cell counts per sample were estimated from amplification of reference gene primers within the assay. To quantify the absolute abundance of each unique TCRbeta CDR3 rearrangement, sequence reads were collapsed and filtered. For each sample, productive Simpson clonality was calculated as the square root of Simpson's diversity index over productive rearrangements. The source is immuneACCESS, and TCRdb retained only in-frame sequences with V and J called. Part of the clones is not carried over; for the studies checked, unresolved V genes explain less than half of this, and the remainder is unexplained. The DNA was the basis for D and trimming; V, J and clone size are from that table. Here the sample has 400,000 to 550,000 clones; about 85% occur a single time. The leading ten clones occupy approximately 2% of the sample.

Enrolling through a virtual design, the prospective study's participants ranged in age from roughly 18 to 95 years and lived across some 23 United States geographic areas. In the prospective study, cohorts were assigned on the basis of participant-reported clinical history obtained from a screening survey and a study questionnaire. In the prospective study, whole blood, serum and a nasopharyngeal or oropharyngeal swab were collected from each participant by mobile phlebotomists. Prospective study participants could optionally give additional blood draws and questionnaires over a roughly two-month period. Prospective study blood samples were shipped either frozen or at room temperature before DNA extraction. V is pared back by 0 bases and J by 2 bases, with 11 bases lying between the germline termini. From the cysteine up to the phenylalanine, the CDR3 has a length of 16 residues. Only the CDR3 DNA is retained, 48 bases long and in frame from the first base. Taken from the germline V gene, the CDR1 and CDR2 loops are SGHTA and FQGNSA.

The data were obtained in a study of blood T cell repertoires in COVID-19 (TCRdb year 2020). Looking at the study overall: Samples covering the acute and convalescent phases of COVID-19 were provided by collaborators in the United States, Italy and Spain. The prospective study material was composed of cDNA or gDNA derived from T cells, B-cell-depleted T cells, or PBMCs. Deeply sampled blood TCRbeta repertoires from subjects exposed to, actively infected with, or recovered from COVID-19 were included in the dataset. The repertoires were released in a freely available public database meant as a resource for research on the immune response to SARS-CoV-2. Samples were obtained from the ongoing ImmuneRACE study (first 160 participants) and from over 1,000 subjects provided by 6 global collaborators. The sample metadata nearly always contained a de-identified subject ID, COVID-19 status, age in years and sex. Where available, HLA class I and class II types were taken from metadata supplied by the sample provider and were not determined by assay-based typing.

The research as a whole found: How much clinical and demographic metadata was included differed by source and by participant, and the metadata was provided uncurated.

Sequencing used PBMCs or T cells enriched from blood (not recorded which). The TCR originated in a woman younger than 35 with acute COVID-19. The rearrangement combines TRBV7-2 with TRBJ2-1; TRBD1 is perhaps the D gene, given 5 matching bases. This receptor has the CDR3 CASSLAFRVPYNEQFF. The DNA reads TGTGCCAGCAGCTTAGCTTTCAGGGTTCCCTACAATGAGCAGTTCTTC.